This T cell receptor (beta chain) came from a study of blood T cell repertoires in COVID-19. Study summary: Sites in the United States, Italy and Spain provided acute and convalescent COVID-19 samples. Nucleic acid was either cDNA or gDNA, and it came from T cells, B-cell-depleted T cells, or PBMCs.

Method: immunoSEQ multiplex PCR; TCRdb's copy keeps in-frame clones and lacks some. This repertoire shows about 150,000 clones, less than 90% found once; its top ten account for more than 2%. This clone was counted once. The germline gives CDR1 MNHEY, CDR2 SVGAGI. V lost 8 bases, J lost 0 bases, and 8 bases lay in between. The CDR3 runs to 14 residues. The chain joins TRBV6-5 to TRBJ1-6; D is uncertain. Sequenced material: peripheral blood. The TCR sequence derives from a woman in her sixties or seventies with acute or convalescent COVID-19. CDR3 loop: CASQRSSYNSPLHF. The CDR3 DNA sequence: TGTGCCAGCCAGCGGAGCTCCTATAATTCACCCCTCCACTTT.